Listed below are T cell receptor beta chains from one sample, sequenced in a study of OX40 agonist ivuxolimab in advanced cancers. Clones were read by immunoSEQ multiplex PCR, and TCRdb kept only the in-frame ones, dropping some. There are 70,000 to 85,000 clones in the sample; 94% occur only once, and approximately 10% lies in the top ten. Here the sequenced sample was CD4+ or CD8+ T cells sorted from blood, taken in a trial of the OX40 agonist ivuxolimab. These receptors were taken from an adult with an advanced solid tumor such as melanoma, head and neck, liver or kidney cancer. The CDR3 runs from the conserved cysteine through the conserved F or W. Fields, in order: clone size, D gene, J gene, V gene, CDR3 DNA, CDR3 protein. A D gene is named only where the DNA matches it firmly. A row's size may be missing; if present it is once, few, many or a size class.

clone_size: .
d_call: TRBD1
j_call: TRBJ1-5
v_call: TRBV7-2
cdr3_nt: TGTGCCAGCAGCTTAGGTCTTGTCCCGACAGGGTATCAGCCCCAGCATTTT
cdr3_aa: CASSLGLVPTGYQPQHF

clone_size: once
d_call: .
j_call: TRBJ2-1
v_call: TRBV27
cdr3_nt: TGTGCCAGCAGTGTCGACTTAGGGTGGAATGAGCAGTTCTTC
cdr3_aa: CASSVDLGWNEQFF

clone_size: .
d_call: .
j_call: TRBJ2-5
v_call: TRBV9
cdr3_nt: TGTGCCAGCAGCGTAGGCACAGGGGAGACCCAGTACTTC
cdr3_aa: CASSVGTGETQYF

clone_size: .
d_call: TRBD2
j_call: TRBJ2-3
v_call: TRBV9
cdr3_nt: TGTGCCAGCAGCACGAGCGGGACCTCCACAGATACGCAGTATTTT
cdr3_aa: CASSTSGTSTDTQYF

clone_size: once
d_call: .
j_call: TRBJ2-3
v_call: TRBV30
cdr3_nt: TGTGCCTGGAGTGTACGGGGGGATACGCAGTATTTT
cdr3_aa: CAWSVRGDTQYF

clone_size: .
d_call: .
j_call: TRBJ2-7
v_call: TRBV28
cdr3_nt: TGTGCCAGCAGTTTAAGCTGGACAGAGACCTCCTACGAGCAGTACTTC
cdr3_aa: CASSLSWTETSYEQYF

clone_size: .
d_call: TRBD2
j_call: TRBJ2-7
v_call: TRBV10-3
cdr3_nt: TGTGCCATCAGCCCCGTGGGGACTAGCGGCTACTACGAGCAGTACTTC
cdr3_aa: CAISPVGTSGYYEQYF

clone_size: .
d_call: .
j_call: TRBJ2-5
v_call: TRBV10-3
cdr3_nt: TGTGCCATCAGTGAGACCCGACAGGAGACCCAGTACTTC
cdr3_aa: CAISETRQETQYF

clone_size: .
d_call: TRBD2
j_call: TRBJ2-3
v_call: TRBV11-3
cdr3_nt: TGTGCCAGCAGCCGCGGGACTAGCGATACGCAGTATTTT
cdr3_aa: CASSRGTSDTQYF

clone_size: .
d_call: .
j_call: TRBJ1-1
v_call: TRBV15
cdr3_nt: TGTGCCACCAGCAGAGATGGTAGGAACACTGAAGCTTTCTTT
cdr3_aa: CATSRDGRNTEAFF

clone_size: .
d_call: TRBD2
j_call: TRBJ2-1
v_call: TRBV5-8
cdr3_nt: TGTGCCAGCAGCTTGGGGACTAGCGTGGGGTTAAATGAGCAGTTCTTC
cdr3_aa: CASSLGTSVGLNEQFF

clone_size: .
d_call: TRBD2
j_call: TRBJ2-5
v_call: TRBV9
cdr3_nt: TGTGCCAGCAGCGTAGGAGATAGCGGGGCCCTGTACCAAGAGACCCAGTACTTC
cdr3_aa: CASSVGDSGALYQETQYF

clone_size: .
d_call: TRBD2
j_call: TRBJ2-7
v_call: TRBV19
cdr3_nt: TGTGCCAGTAGTCAAGCGGGAGGTTCGTCCTACGAGCAGTACTTC
cdr3_aa: CASSQAGGSSYEQYF

clone_size: .
d_call: .
j_call: TRBJ2-3
v_call: TRBV30
cdr3_nt: TGTGCCTGGAGGTGGCAGATGACTAGCACAGATACGCAGTATTTT
cdr3_aa: CAWRWQMTSTDTQYF

clone_size: .
d_call: .
j_call: TRBJ2-7
v_call: TRBV4-3
cdr3_nt: TGCGCCAGCAGCCAAGAGGAGGGGGAGGACTACGAGCAGTACTTC
cdr3_aa: CASSQEEGEDYEQYF

clone_size: .
d_call: .
j_call: TRBJ2-7
v_call: TRBV7-2
cdr3_nt: TGTGCCAGCAGCTTAGGTCCGAGCAAGGTCTCCTACGAGCAGTACTTC
cdr3_aa: CASSLGPSKVSYEQYF

clone_size: .
d_call: TRBD1
j_call: TRBJ2-7
v_call: TRBV28
cdr3_nt: TGTGCCAGCAGCAGGGACAGGCCCTACGAGCAGTACTTC
cdr3_aa: CASSRDRPYEQYF

clone_size: .
d_call: .
j_call: TRBJ2-1
v_call: TRBV6-5
cdr3_nt: TGTGCCAGCAGAATCTTTGGGGGCAATGAGCAGTTCTTC
cdr3_aa: CASRIFGGNEQFF

clone_size: .
d_call: .
j_call: TRBJ1-3
v_call: TRBV29-1
cdr3_nt: TGCAGCGTTGAGGGGGACGGAATCTCTGGAAACACCATATATTTT
cdr3_aa: CSVEGDGISGNTIYF

clone_size: .
d_call: .
j_call: TRBJ1-3
v_call: TRBV4-3
cdr3_nt: TGCGCCAGCAGCCAAGAGCGATCGGGACTGGGAAACACCATATATTTT
cdr3_aa: CASSQERSGLGNTIYF

clone_size: .
d_call: .
j_call: TRBJ1-5
v_call: TRBV19
cdr3_nt: TGTGCCAGTAGTATGGACTCTTATAGCAATCAGCCCCAGCATTTT
cdr3_aa: CASSMDSYSNQPQHF

clone_size: .
d_call: .
j_call: TRBJ1-1
v_call: TRBV28
cdr3_nt: TGTGCCAGCAGTTTCCCAGGATCCACTGAAGCTTTCTTT
cdr3_aa: CASSFPGSTEAFF

clone_size: .
d_call: .
j_call: TRBJ1-2
v_call: TRBV15
cdr3_nt: TGTGCCACCAGCAGGGTTGGGGGCGGCTACACCTTC
cdr3_aa: CATSRVGGGYTF

clone_size: .
d_call: .
j_call: TRBJ1-4
v_call: TRBV9
cdr3_nt: TGTGCCAGCAGCGTAGAACCAGGGGCAACTAATGAAAAACTGTTTTTT
cdr3_aa: CASSVEPGATNEKLFF

clone_size: .
d_call: .
j_call: TRBJ2-3
v_call: TRBV9
cdr3_nt: TGTGCCAGCAGCGTAGCTTCCGCGAGATACACAGATACGCAGTATTTT
cdr3_aa: CASSVASARYTDTQYF

clone_size: .
d_call: .
j_call: TRBJ1-2
v_call: TRBV30
cdr3_nt: TGTGCCTGGAGTGTTTCCTCCGGGGACTACACCTTC
cdr3_aa: CAWSVSSGDYTF

clone_size: .
d_call: TRBD2
j_call: TRBJ2-7
v_call: TRBV19
cdr3_nt: TGTGCCAGTAGTATAGCCCTTTGGCGGGAGGGCGAGTACGAGCAGTACTTC
cdr3_aa: CASSIALWREGEYEQYF

clone_size: .
d_call: TRBD2
j_call: TRBJ2-1
v_call: TRBV5-1
cdr3_nt: TGCGCCAGCAGCTCAGAGCGGGAGGGTTATGAGCAGTTCTTC
cdr3_aa: CASSSEREGYEQFF

clone_size: .
d_call: .
j_call: TRBJ2-4
v_call: TRBV7-2
cdr3_nt: TGTGCCAGCAGCTTCTCGGGCCGGACGGGAGCCAAAAACATTCAGTACTTC
cdr3_aa: CASSFSGRTGAKNIQYF

clone_size: once
d_call: TRBD2
j_call: TRBJ2-7
v_call: TRBV14
cdr3_nt: TGTGCCAGCAGCCCGGGAGGGCCCTACCACTTC
cdr3_aa: CASSPGGPYHF

clone_size: .
d_call: .
j_call: TRBJ1-5
v_call: TRBV30
cdr3_nt: TGTGCCTGGATGACGGGGGCGGGCAATCAGCCCCAGCATTTT
cdr3_aa: CAWMTGAGNQPQHF

clone_size: once
d_call: TRBD1
j_call: TRBJ2-1
v_call: TRBV10-3
cdr3_nt: TGTGCCATCAGTCCCTTGTGGACAGGCAATGAGCAGTTCTTC
cdr3_aa: CAISPLWTGNEQFF

clone_size: once
d_call: .
j_call: TRBJ1-2
v_call: TRBV7-2
cdr3_nt: TGTGCCAGCAGCTTAGAAGAGTCAGGGTTCTATGGCTACACCTTC
cdr3_aa: CASSLEESGFYGYTF

clone_size: .
d_call: .
j_call: TRBJ1-4
v_call: TRBV7-9
cdr3_nt: TGTGCCAGCAGCTCTCCAAATCGGAGTGGAAAACTGTTTTTT
cdr3_aa: CASSSPNRSGKLFF

clone_size: .
d_call: TRBD2
j_call: TRBJ2-3
v_call: TRBV4-3
cdr3_nt: TGCGCCAGCAGCCAAGATAATGCGGGAGGGTCCACAGATACGCAGTATTTT
cdr3_aa: CASSQDNAGGSTDTQYF

clone_size: .
d_call: .
j_call: TRBJ2-7
v_call: TRBV9
cdr3_nt: TGTGCCAGCAGCGTAGGGGAAACCTACGAGCAGTACTTC
cdr3_aa: CASSVGETYEQYF

clone_size: .
d_call: .
j_call: TRBJ2-1
v_call: TRBV5-8
cdr3_nt: TGTGCCAGCAGCTGGAAGGGGTGGGAGTACAATGAGCAGTTCTTC
cdr3_aa: CASSWKGWEYNEQFF

clone_size: .
d_call: TRBD1
j_call: TRBJ1-1
v_call: TRBV7-9
cdr3_nt: TGTGCCAGCAGCTTAAGGACAGGGGGCCTAGAAGCTTTCTTT
cdr3_aa: CASSLRTGGLEAFF

clone_size: .
d_call: TRBD1
j_call: TRBJ2-1
v_call: TRBV7-3
cdr3_nt: TGTGCCAGCAGCTCCCGGGACAGCTCCTACAATGAGCAGTTCTTC
cdr3_aa: CASSSRDSSYNEQFF

clone_size: .
d_call: .
j_call: TRBJ1-4
v_call: TRBV6-5
cdr3_nt: TGTGCCAGCAGTCCCGGCCCGGCGGTTGAAAAACTGTTTTTT
cdr3_aa: CASSPGPAVEKLFF